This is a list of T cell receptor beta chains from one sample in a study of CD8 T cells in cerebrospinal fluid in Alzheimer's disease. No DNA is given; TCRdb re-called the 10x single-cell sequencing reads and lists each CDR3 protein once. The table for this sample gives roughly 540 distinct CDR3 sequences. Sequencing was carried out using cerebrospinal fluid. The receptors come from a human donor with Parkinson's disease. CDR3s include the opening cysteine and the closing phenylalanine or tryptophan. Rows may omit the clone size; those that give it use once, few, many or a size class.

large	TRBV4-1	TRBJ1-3	CASSPKSSGNTIYF
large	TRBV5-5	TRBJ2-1	CASSALGTMNEQFF
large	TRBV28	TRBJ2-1	CASSLLEWGQGHNEQFF
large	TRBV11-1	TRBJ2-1	CASSPYRRELGNEQFF
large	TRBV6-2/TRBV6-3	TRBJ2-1	CASSPGGGFGDEQFF
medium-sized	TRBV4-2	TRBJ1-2	CASSQMQGDGYTF
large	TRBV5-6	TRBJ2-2	CASSVRQGANTGELFF
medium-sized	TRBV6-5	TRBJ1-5	CASSPQVGGWSNQPQHF
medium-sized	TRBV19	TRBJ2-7	CASSISLAGTYEQYF
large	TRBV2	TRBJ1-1	CASTLGQAITEAFF
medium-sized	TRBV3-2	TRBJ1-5	CASSQEPEKGNQPQHF
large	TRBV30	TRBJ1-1	CAWGQGTTEAFF
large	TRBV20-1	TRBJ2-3	CSATPPSGSQGVTDTQYF
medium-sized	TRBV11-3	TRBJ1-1	CASSRGGTNMHTEAFF
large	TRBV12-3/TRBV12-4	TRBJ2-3	CASRYTGSTDTQYF
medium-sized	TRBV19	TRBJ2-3	CASSMTSGVDTQYF
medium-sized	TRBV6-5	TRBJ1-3	CASRPGHSGNTIYF
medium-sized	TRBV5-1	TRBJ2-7	CASSRDNYEQYF
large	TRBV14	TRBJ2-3	CASSPTEWPDTQYF
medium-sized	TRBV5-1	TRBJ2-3	CASSQGYDTQYF
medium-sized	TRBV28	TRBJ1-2	CASSGPETGGNGYTF
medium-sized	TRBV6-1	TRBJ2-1	CASTTSGRTEQFF
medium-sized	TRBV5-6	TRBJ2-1	CASSLYGGSEQFF
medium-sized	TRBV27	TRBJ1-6	CASSNREYSPLHF
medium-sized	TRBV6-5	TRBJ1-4	CASSPGGTGRGEKLFF
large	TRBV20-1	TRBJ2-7	CSARDPGQGADEQYF
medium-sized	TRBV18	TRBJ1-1	CASSPIPDRGNTEAFF
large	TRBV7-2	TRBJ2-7	CASSLQQSYEQYF
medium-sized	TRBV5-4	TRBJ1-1	CASRIQGQGYIGDTEAFF
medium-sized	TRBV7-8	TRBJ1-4	CASSLVGLDLATNEKLFF
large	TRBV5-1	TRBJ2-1	CASSEAPAYNEQFF
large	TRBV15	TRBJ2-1	CATSTRLAGGNEQFF
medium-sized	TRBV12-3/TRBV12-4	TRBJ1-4	CASSLGTGRPSNEKLFF
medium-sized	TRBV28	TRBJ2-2	CASSLRVRAGTGELFF
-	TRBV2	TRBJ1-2	CASSGDNYGYTF
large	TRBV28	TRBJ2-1	CASSSPGQGTLLSYNEQFF
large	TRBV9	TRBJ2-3	CASSVGDGTGTSTDTQYF
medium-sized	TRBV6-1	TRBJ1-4	CASSQGTLGNEKLFF
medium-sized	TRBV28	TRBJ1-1	CASSSPTLNTEAFF
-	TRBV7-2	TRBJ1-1	CASSLEWQNTEAFF
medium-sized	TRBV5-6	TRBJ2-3	CASSTGTVADTQYF
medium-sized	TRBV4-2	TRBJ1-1	CASSAQQGSATEAFF
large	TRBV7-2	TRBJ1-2	CASSPGQAYGYTF
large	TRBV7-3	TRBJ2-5	CASRRTSGGAETQYF
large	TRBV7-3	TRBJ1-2	CASSLNPVSGYTF
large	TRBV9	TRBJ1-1	CASSALDLTNTEAFF
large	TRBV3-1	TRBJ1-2	CASSQGQGEYGYTF
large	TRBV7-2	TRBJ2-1	CASSLDGNNEQFF
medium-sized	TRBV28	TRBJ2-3	CASSLTQSGTQYF
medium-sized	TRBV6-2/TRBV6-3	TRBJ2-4	CASSYGGAKNIQYF
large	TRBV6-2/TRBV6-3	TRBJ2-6	CASTYSGANVLTF
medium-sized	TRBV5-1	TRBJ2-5	CASSLVETQYF
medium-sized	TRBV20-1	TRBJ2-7	CSITGTLSYEQYF
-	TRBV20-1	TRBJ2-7	CSASRTLAGDAYEQYF
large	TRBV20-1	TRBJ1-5	CSANRALTFEPQHF
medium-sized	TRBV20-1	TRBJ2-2	CSARLTGFANTGELFF
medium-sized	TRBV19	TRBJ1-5	CASSRWEGQPQHF
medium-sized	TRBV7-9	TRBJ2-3	CASSLLWGTDTQYF